This TCR beta chain was found in a study of T-cell reconstitution after alpha-beta-depleted transplantation in children. Molecular barcoding with unique molecular identifiers was used for the TCRbeta library. TCRdb reprocessed the PCR reads with MiXCR, giving one entry per CDR3 protein. Of some 490,000 distinct CDR3 sequences in the sample, around 13% were seen once. V lost 6 bases to trimming and J lost 0 bases; unmatched junction nucleotides: 8. This CDR3 is built from 17 residues. Germline V CDR1 and CDR2: MNHNS, SASEGT. This TCR derives from a human donor who donated a stem cell graft to a child with combined immunodeficiency. The specimen was PBMCs from the stem cell graft donor, collected from the stem cell graft. J is TRBJ2-3 and V is TRBV6-1, with TRBD2 identical over 11 bases. This CDR3 is CASSSLGTSGSTDTQYF. Here the CDR3 DNA reads TGTGCCAGCAGCTCCTTGGGGACTAGCGGAAGCACAGATACGCAGTATTTT.